The 17 T cell receptor beta chains below were found in one sample sequenced in a study of long-term antiretroviral therapy in people with HIV. This was the immunoSEQ v3.0 assay at survey level. Produced via immunoSEQ multiplex PCR; TCRdb's table is partial and in-frame only. The profile shows around 21,000 clones, roughly 82% of them singletons. The specimen was unsorted PBMCs, collected approximately 6.2 years after starting antiretroviral therapy. The receptors were sampled from a man under 40 with HIV.

J is TRBJ1-3 and V is TRBV5-4; D possibly corresponds to TRBD1 (6 bases). The germline V and J ends were trimmed by 0 bases and 7 bases, with 14 bases remaining between them. This CDR3 has 15 residues. Germline CDR1 and CDR2: SGHNT and YYREEE (reference sequence). For the CDR3, the DNA is TGTGCCAGCAGCTTGGACGGACAGCTCGCCAACACCATATATTTT. Translated, it gives CASSLDGQLANTIYF.

CDR3 sequence: CASSLSGQGPTGANVLTF. The CDR3 coding sequence is TGTGCCAGCAGTTTGAGCGGACAGGGGCCTACTGGGGCCAACGTCCTGACTTTC. This rearrangement joins TRBV7-9 to TRBJ2-6; 9 positions match TRBD1. This CDR3 spans 18 amino acids. Germline V gene lookup returns CDR1 SEHNR and CDR2 FQNEAQ (reference sequence). V shed 6 bases, J shed 2 bases, and the junction held 11 bases outside the gene matches.

Only one count was recorded for this clone. The rearrangement links TRBV7-8 to TRBJ1-5; D is possibly TRBD1 (5 bases). The CDR3 contains 15 residues. Germline CDR1 and CDR2: SGHVS and FQNEAQ. With 1 base removed from V and 8 bases from J, the gap between germline ends came to 15 bases. CDR3 nucleotides: TGTGCCAGCAGCTTAGAGGCGGGGCCGGGGAAGCCCCAGCATTTT. Translating it yields CASSLEAGPGKPQHF.

This rearrangement joins TRBV6-5 to TRBJ2-7; 8 bases match TRBD2. V was clipped by 6 bases and J by 4 bases; unmatched bases: 5. The CDR3 has 13 residues. Germline lookup yields CDR1 MNHEY and CDR2 SVGAGI. Here the CDR3 reads CASRGTSGYEQYF. In DNA, the CDR3 is TGTGCCAGCAGAGGGACTAGTGGGTACGAGCAGTACTTC.

The chain recombines TRBV11-2 with TRBJ2-7, with D maybe TRBD2 (6 bases). Trimming stripped 4 bases from V and 5 bases from J, with 12 bases between. This CDR3 has 13 amino acids. Germline CDR1 reads SGHAT; CDR2 reads FQNNGV. The CDR3 coding sequence is TGTGCCAGCAGCTGGAGGGAGTTTGACGAGCAGTACTTC. Translation: CASSWREFDEQYF.

CDR3 in DNA: TGTGCCAGCAGTGCCGGGACAGGGGGCAATCAGCCCCAGCATTTT. It encodes CASSAGTGGNQPQHF. This chain uses TRBV9 with TRBJ1-5; 10 bases match TRBD1. The length of the CDR3 is 15 residues. V trimming: 5 bases; J trimming: 2 bases; junction bases outside the gene matches: 4. CDR1 and CDR2 from the germline V gene are SGDLS and YYNGEE.

The rearrangement links TRBV5-1 to TRBJ2-3, with D possibly being TRBD2 (6 bases). CDR3 size: 16 residues. V lost 0 bases to trimming and J lost 4 bases, with 15 bases between them. Germline values: CDR1 SGHRS, CDR2 YFSETQ. CDR3 sequence (DNA): TGCGCCAGCAGCTTGGGTTGGGACTGGGTGTCAGATACGCAGTATTTT. Translation: CASSLGWDWVSDTQYF.

V is TRBV7-8 and J is TRBJ2-3, with a possible D match to TRBD2 (5 bases). The CDR3 consists of 16 residues. Trimming left V 4 bases short and J 3 bases short, with 17 bases between. Germline V gene sequence: CDR1 SGHVS, CDR2 FQNEAQ. For the CDR3, the DNA is TGTGCCAGCAGCTCCCAGCCCAGTCGGGGAACAGATACGCAGTATTTT. Translation: CASSSQPSRGTDTQYF.

The V and J genes are TRBV11-3 and TRBJ1-1; D ambiguous. CDR3 length: 14 amino acids. Per the germline V gene, CDR1 is SGHNT and CDR2 is YENEEA. With 3 bases removed from V and 1 base from J, the gap between germline ends came to 9 bases. Here the CDR3 DNA reads TGTGCCAGCAGCTTGGCAGGTGGGAACACTGAAGCTTTCTTT. This gives the protein CASSLAGGNTEAFF.

The chain uses TRBV10-3 and TRBJ2-2; no clear D. The CDR3 is made up of 15 amino acids. Germline CDR1 is ENHRY and CDR2 is SYGVKD. V lost 0 bases to trimming and J lost 4 bases, with 9 bases between them. The CDR3 region has the DNA TGTGCCATCAGTGAGTCTGCACTCGCCACCGGGGAGCTGTTTTTT. This codes for CAISESALATGELFF.

J is TRBJ1-6 and V is TRBV7-9, with a tentative D call TRBD1 (6 bases). V shed 4 bases and J shed 13 bases, with 17 bases lying between them. Germline V lookup: CDR1 SEHNR, CDR2 FQNEAQ (reference sequence). The length of the CDR3 is 14 residues. CDR3 amino acids: CASSSRGVPTPLHF. Here the CDR3 DNA reads TGTGCCAGCAGCTCCAGGGGAGTTCCCACGCCCCTCCACTTT.

The chain combines TRBV4-2 with TRBJ2-7; D is tentatively TRBD1 or TRBD2 (5 bases each). There are 15 residues in the CDR3. Germline CDR1 reads LGHNA; CDR2 reads YNFKEQ. V was trimmed by 4 bases and J by 3 bases, leaving 16 bases between them. Here the CDR3 DNA reads TGTGCCAGCAGCCGATACCGGGACGCTGGCTACGAGCAGTACTTC. This encodes CASSRYRDAGYEQYF.

The chain is built from TRBV18 and TRBJ2-5, with unresolved D. The ends were cut back, 5 bases at V and 0 bases at J, with 4 bases in the middle. The CDR3 spans 12 residues. From germline, CDR1 is KGHSH and CDR2 LQKENI. Here the CDR3 DNA reads TGTGCCAGCTCATTGTACCAAGAGACCCAGTACTTC. It codes for CASSLYQETQYF.

The rearrangement joins TRBV5-1 to TRBJ2-3; 8 nucleotides line up with TRBD2. The V and J ends lost 6 bases and 2 bases, in that order; junction bases with no gene match: 8. The CDR3 covers 15 residues. Germline-derived CDR1 and CDR2 are SGHRS and YFSETQ. For the CDR3, the DNA is TGCGCCAGCACCCTGAGGCGGGGGGACACAGATACGCAGTATTTT. It is translated as CASTLRRGDTDTQYF.

This clone showed up just once. J is TRBJ2-7 and V is TRBV5-5; TRBD1 matches 9 bases. Per the germline V gene, CDR1 is SGHKS and CDR2 is YYEKEE (reference sequence). Trimming at V came to 3 bases and at J to 7 bases, leaving 14 bases not matched to a gene. CDR3 length equals 16 residues. The CDR3 spells CASSYTPGTGTEEQYF. CDR3 bases: TGTGCCAGCAGCTATACCCCCGGGACAGGGACAGAAGAGCAGTACTTC.

This clone was seen just once. The chain links TRBV5-1 to TRBJ2-1; TRBD2 agrees at 8 bases. The germline V gene encodes CDR1 SGHRS and CDR2 YFSETQ. Losses at the gene ends were 0 bases for V and 7 bases for J; bases not matched to a gene: 9. The CDR3 runs 16 residues. The CDR3 is CASSLAVGGAVNEQFF. As DNA, the CDR3 is TGCGCCAGCAGCTTGGCCGTCGGGGGGGCAGTGAATGAGCAGTTCTTC.

This clone was detected once. The genes are TRBV7-2 and TRBJ2-7, with a possible D match to TRBD1 (6 bases). Trimming removed 5 bases from V and 0 bases from J, with 17 bases in between. Germline loops: CDR1 SGHTA, CDR2 FQGNSA. This CDR3 spans 16 amino acids. CDR3 in DNA: TGTGCCAGCAGCCTCGGCAGGGGCCTCCTCTCCTACGAGCAGTACTTC. Encoded protein: CASSLGRGLLSYEQYF.